The 11 T cell receptor beta chains presented below share a single source sample, sequenced in a study of blood T cell repertoires in COVID-19. Sequencing used immunoSEQ multiplex PCR; TCRdb keeps in-frame clones, though not all of them. The sample has about 220,000 clones; roughly 85% are singletons. Sequences were obtained from peripheral blood. The receptors shown here come from a man aged 45-65 years who had recovered from COVID-19.

Only a few counts were recorded for this clone. V is TRBV6-5 and J is TRBJ1-3; D remains unclear. This CDR3 has 15 amino acids. Germline V gives CDR1 MNHEY, CDR2 SVGAGI. V gave up 1 base and J gave up 4 bases, with 11 bases separating them. CDR3 nucleotides: TGTGCCAGCAGTTACTTCGGGGTCGAGGGAAACACCATATATTTT. This translates into CASSYFGVEGNTIYF.

J is TRBJ2-2 and V is TRBV6-5; a weak D match, TRBD2 (7 bases). The germline V gene has CDR1 MNHEY and CDR2 SVGAGI. The V end lost 9 bases, the J end lost 8 bases, and 19 bases lay between the germline ends. CDR3 length: 14 residues. The CDR3 DNA reads as TGTGCCAGTGGGGGGGGGCGCCAGCCGGGGGAGCTGTTTTTT. Its translation: CASGGGRQPGELFF.

This clone has just a few counts. The chain uses TRBV9 and TRBJ1-2; TRBD1 might be the D (6 bases). Germline CDR1 and CDR2: SGDLS and YYNGEE. The length of the CDR3 is 14 residues. V lost 4 bases to trimming and J lost 2 bases, with 12 bases between them. The DNA of the CDR3 is TGTGCCAGCAGCACCGGACAGATCAACTATGGCTACACCTTC. Protein sequence: CASSTGQINYGYTF.

The chain is built from TRBV5-1 and TRBJ1-1; tentatively, D is TRBD1 (5 bases). Trimming left V 0 bases short and J 4 bases short, with 13 bases between. CDR3 length: 15 amino acids. Germline V gene sequence: CDR1 SGHRS, CDR2 YFSETQ. CDR3 loop: CASSLEGRRGTEAFF. The CDR3 DNA follows: TGCGCCAGCAGCTTGGAAGGCAGGAGGGGCACTGAAGCTTTCTTT.

This clone showed up just a few times. The chain couples TRBV27 to TRBJ2-7; TRBD1 matches 12 bases. V lost 4 bases and J lost 5; bases outside the gene matches: 12. The germline V gene encodes CDR1 MNHEY and CDR2 SMNVEV (reference sequence). The CDR3 length is 17 residues. The CDR3, as DNA: TGTGCCAGCAGTTCGGGCGGGGGACAGGGGGCGCGTAACGAGCAGTACTTC. It specifies CASSSGGGQGARNEQYF.

V is TRBV7-6 and J is TRBJ1-1; D is undetermined. Trimming left V 2 bases short and J 1 base short, with 14 bases between. This CDR3 spans 16 amino acids. Germline lookup yields CDR1 SGHVS and CDR2 FNYEAQ. The CDR3 protein is CASSLIPARGNTEAFF. The CDR3 DNA follows: TGTGCCAGCAGCTTAATCCCCGCCCGGGGGAACACTGAAGCTTTCTTT.

The CDR3 nucleotides read TGTGCCAGCAGGAGGGACAGTCTTCCGGGCAATGAGCAGTTCTTC. Protein sequence: CASRRDSLPGNEQFF. The genes are TRBV6-5 and TRBJ2-1; 7 bases agree with TRBD1. Germline CDR1 reads MNHEY; CDR2 reads SVGAGI. V dropped 6 bases and J dropped 6; count of bases not matched to a gene: 11. This CDR3 region has 15 residues.

The V call is TRBV18, the J call TRBJ2-1; TRBD1 is a possible D gene (5 bases). V was trimmed by 2 bases and J by 8 bases, leaving 10 bases between them. Germline CDR1 is KGHSH and CDR2 is LQKENI. CDR3 size: 13 residues. This chain's CDR3 is CASSPWGSDEQFF. The CDR3 DNA sequence: TGTGCCAGCTCACCATGGGGCTCTGATGAGCAGTTCTTC.

The chain couples TRBV3-1 (or the pseudogene TRBV3-2) to TRBJ2-1; TRBD1 agrees at 8 bases. The CDR3 runs to 17 residues. Germline V gives CDR1 LGHDT, CDR2 YNNKEL (reference sequence). The ends lost 2 bases at V and 2 bases at J; junction bases unmatched: 8. The CDR3 reads CASSQMRGDRPYNEQFF. CDR3 DNA: TGTGCCAGCAGCCAAATGAGAGGGGACAGGCCCTACAATGAGCAGTTCTTC.

The chain carries TRBV5-8 and TRBJ2-3; D might be TRBD2 (6 bases). Per the germline V gene, CDR1 is SGHTS and CDR2 is YDEGEE. The CDR3 is 13 amino acids. The germline V and J ends were trimmed by 4 bases and 3 bases, with 9 bases remaining between them. This CDR3 is CASSPLATDTQYF. The CDR3 DNA reads TGTGCCAGCAGCCCACTAGCTACAGATACGCAGTATTTT.

This sequence joins TRBV6-2 or TRBV6-3 and TRBJ1-5; TRBD1 aligns across 10 bases. J lost 0 bases, V lost 1 base, and 3 bases had no gene match. The CDR3 consists of 17 residues. CDR1 is MNHEY, CDR2 SVGEGT, per germline. The CDR3 loop is CASSYWTGGNSNQPQHF. For the CDR3, the DNA is TGTGCCAGCAGTTACTGGACAGGGGGGAATAGCAATCAGCCCCAGCATTTT.